This entry lists 11 T cell receptor beta chains sequenced from one sample in a study of cytomegalovirus exposure and HLA in healthy donors (dated by TCRdb to about 2017). Receptor amplification or capture employed the immunoSEQ multiplex PCR assay. For the multiplex PCR, a mixture combining 60 forward primers for TCR Vbeta segments and 13 reverse primers for TCR Jbeta segments was used. Sourced from immuneACCESS, this table was stored by TCRdb with only in-frame sequences that have V and J called. A share of the clones is absent; for the studies checked, an unresolved V gene accounts for under half, and the remainder has no known explanation. The sample records 100,000 or so clones, 75% of which are singletons. The ten largest clonotypes hold about 10% of the sample. Sequencing was carried out using PBMCs. Receptor source: a man between 50 and 59 years old in good health and CMV-seronegative.

This chain connects TRBV4-1 to TRBJ1-4; weak D call: TRBD1 (5 bases). CDR3 size: 15 residues. The V gene's germline CDR1 is MGHRA and CDR2 YSYEKL. Trimming pared 0 bases from V and 8 bases from J, leaving 13 bases between. The CDR3 reads CASSQDAGRGEKLFF. The CDR3 nucleotides are TGCGCCAGCAGCCAAGATGCGGGCCGGGGGGAAAAACTGTTTTTT.

The V call is TRBV27, the J call TRBJ1-2; 9 nucleotides agree with TRBD1. The CDR3 length is 13 residues. Germline values: CDR1 MNHEY, CDR2 SMNVEV (reference sequence). J gave up 4 bases and V 7 bases, and 4 bases lay outside the gene matches. CDR3 nucleotides: TGTGCCAGCACCAAGACAGGGGGCTATGGCTACACCTTC. This sequence encodes CASTKTGGYGYTF.

The chain uses TRBV7-8 and TRBJ2-7; TRBD2 matches 9 bases. The CDR3 sequence is 14 residues long. The germline V gene has CDR1 SGHVS and CDR2 FQNEAQ. Germline trimming cut 5 bases from V and 3 bases from J; bases unmatched to any gene: 5. CDR3 protein: CASSGSGSGYEQYF. In nucleotides, the CDR3 is TGTGCCAGCAGCGGTAGCGGGAGCGGCTACGAGCAGTACTTC.

The chain couples TRBV5-1 to TRBJ1-1, with D possibly TRBD1 on 5 matching bases. The CDR3 runs to 16 residues. CDR1 is SGHRS, CDR2 YFSETQ, per germline. V shed 3 bases and J shed 1 base, with 16 bases lying between them. The CDR3 protein is CASSSEGAPTNTEAFF. The CDR3, as DNA: TGCGCCAGCAGCTCCGAAGGGGCCCCAACGAACACTGAAGCTTTCTTT.

This chain connects TRBV21-1 to TRBJ2-4; TRBD1 reflects the table's D call only, with no check against the DNA. TRBV21-1 is flagged as a pseudogene. The CDR3 length is 20 residues. The CDR3 bases are TGTGCCAGCAGCAAGCCCAAGAGACGCAGGAAAACCTTGCATGGGTTGGTTCAGTACTTC. This sequence encodes CASSKPKRRRKTLHGLVQYF.

The genes are TRBV19 and TRBJ2-2; TRBD1 agrees at 7 bases. V shed 5 bases and J 0 bases; nucleotides not matched to a gene: 12. The germline gives CDR1 LNHDA, CDR2 SQIVND (reference sequence). The CDR3 contains 18 residues. The CDR3 region has the DNA TGTGCCAGTAGTCCCCGGACAGGATCCCTCGCGAACACCGGGGAGCTGTTTTTT. Protein sequence: CASSPRTGSLANTGELFF.

This chain joins TRBV27 and TRBJ2-1, with a possible D match to TRBD2 (5 bases). Germline lookup yields CDR1 MNHEY and CDR2 SMNVEV (reference sequence). The CDR3 totals 11 residues. Trimming stripped 3 bases from V and 10 bases from J, with 7 bases between. The CDR3 protein is CASSLSGEQFF. In DNA form, the CDR3 reads TGTGCCAGCAGTTTGAGCGGCGAGCAGTTCTTC.

This clone was detected only once. J is TRBJ2-7 and V is TRBV11-2, with 8 bases aligning to TRBD1. This CDR3 has 15 amino acids. The junction had 4 bases not matched to a gene; V was cut back by 2 bases and J by 1 base. The germline V gene encodes CDR1 SGHAT and CDR2 FQNNGV. The CDR3 DNA is TGTGCCAGCAGCTTACCCCGGGACAGGTCCTACGAGCAGTACTTC. It translates to CASSLPRDRSYEQYF.

The V and J genes are TRBV4-1 and TRBJ2-2, with D possibly TRBD2 on 5 matching bases. Germline CDR1 MGHRA, CDR2 YSYEKL. V lost 5 bases to trimming and J lost 2 bases, with 21 bases between them. The CDR3 totals 18 residues. DNA for the CDR3: TGCGCCAGCAGCTTTAGACCCGGGGTAAACAGAAACACCGGGGAGCTGTTTTTT. Protein sequence: CASSFRPGVNRNTGELFF.

The chain is built from TRBV7-2 and TRBJ2-7; 7 bases align to TRBD1. The CDR3 length is 13 residues. Germline V gene lookup returns CDR1 SGHTA and CDR2 FQGNSA. After removal of 5 bases from V and 5 bases from J, the junction contained 6 bases not matched to a gene. As DNA, the CDR3 is TGTGCCAGCAGCCGAGACAGGGAGCACGAGCAGTACTTC. Translated, it gives CASSRDREHEQYF.

The chain links TRBV11-2 to TRBJ2-3; 14 bases are a match to TRBD2. Germline V lookup: CDR1 SGHAT, CDR2 FQNNGV. This CDR3 region has 18 residues. Losses at the gene ends were 1 base for V and 3 bases for J; bases not matched to a gene: 6. CDR3 nucleotides: TGTGCCAGCAGCTTAGGCACGGGACTAGCGGGAGAAACAGATACGCAGTATTTT. Protein sequence: CASSLGTGLAGETDTQYF.